Sequencing of this TCR beta chain was carried out in a study of T cells after yellow fever vaccination. Regarding the study as a whole: A weaker secondary response peaked on day 5, the primary on day 15. Only a minor proportion of clonotypes was detected across both CD4 and CD8 compartments.

Germline lookup yields CDR1 MNHNS and CDR2 SASEGT. The V and J ends lost 3 bases and 6 bases, in that order; junction bases with no gene match: 4. This CDR3 has 14 amino acids. Each CDR3 protein is one row after TCRdb ran MiXCR on the 5' RACE reads. Seen here are 120,000 to 150,000 distinct CDR3 sequences, roughly 8% observed once, and the top ten hold approximately 0.67%. This clonotype was observed many times. What it binds is not known. The sequencing used CD4+ T cells sorted from PBMCs, collected 5 days after the yellow fever booster vaccination. V usage is TRBV6-1 and J usage is TRBJ2-2; 7 nucleotides align to TRBD2. The receptor's source is a man aged 30-40 years who received the YFV17D yellow fever vaccine. CDR3 residues: CASSDGGGAGELFF. CDR3 in DNA: TGTGCCAGCAGTGATGGGGGGGGAGCCGGGGAGCTGTTTTTT.